Sequencing of this T cell receptor (beta chain) was carried out in a study of T cell responses to AZD1222 COVID-19 vaccine. Study-wide results and caveats: White British donors predominated, females outnumbered males, and clonal diversity was possibly underestimated. Among those given AZD1222, only 6 or 7 were seropositive at baseline. Reportedly, nearly half of unique spike TCRs recognized epitopes outside B.1.351/B.1.1.7 mutations. Samples come after the peak T cell response, not at day 14.

Germline CDR1 SEHNR, CDR2 FQNEAQ (reference sequence). This CDR3 contains 15 residues. J was trimmed by 4 bases and V by 5 bases; bases with no gene match: 10. To note about this clone: Its matching antigen is unknown.

Repertoires were generated with immunoSEQ multiplex PCR, while TCRdb's copy carries only in-frame clones and drops some. This table has approximately 120,000 clones, about 89% appearing once. The rearrangement joins TRBV7-9 to TRBJ2-7; 8 bases are shared with TRBD1. The source is an adult in good health. Sequences were derived from peripheral blood, sampled on day 0 of MenACWY control vaccination. CDR3 protein: CASSPKRQGAYEQYF. The DNA of the CDR3 is TGTGCCAGCAGCCCCAAAAGGCAGGGGGCTTACGAGCAGTACTTC.